Below are 22 T cell receptor beta chains sequenced from a single sample in a study of blood T cell repertoires in COVID-19. Profiled with immunoSEQ multiplex PCR; TCRdb holds only in-frame clones, not every one. The repertoire holds over 350,000 clones, 70% to 90% seen once, with almost 1.5% in the top ten. The sample taken for sequencing was peripheral blood. These receptors were obtained from a woman in her 30s with active or convalescent COVID-19.

CDR3 region: CASSYDGAYEQYF. CDR3 DNA sequence: TGTGCCAGCAGTTACGACGGGGCCTACGAGCAGTACTTC. The chain couples TRBV6-5 to TRBJ2-7, with TRBD2 as a possible D gene (5 bases). The CDR3 loop spans 13 amino acids. Germline V gene lookup returns CDR1 MNHEY and CDR2 SVGAGI. Trimming removed 2 bases from V and 2 bases from J, with 7 bases in between.

This chain joins TRBV10-3 and TRBJ1-4; D uncertain. Trimming removed 0 bases at V and 7 bases at J, with 6 bases between. Germline V gene sequence: CDR1 ENHRY, CDR2 SYGVKD. The length of the CDR3 is 13 residues. This CDR3 is CAISESAGEKLFF. The CDR3, as DNA: TGTGCCATCAGTGAGTCAGCGGGTGAAAAACTGTTTTTT.

This chain connects TRBV19 to TRBJ2-1, with D maybe TRBD1 (7 bases). From germline, CDR1 is LNHDA and CDR2 SQIVND (reference sequence). V lost 3 bases and J 4 bases, leaving 19 bases between the germline ends. The CDR3 has 17 amino acids. CDR3 nucleotides: TGTGCCAGTAGTATTTCATCGGGGGACAGATCATACAATGAGCAGTTCTTC. Translation gives CASSISSGDRSYNEQFF.

V gene TRBV18 combines with J gene TRBJ1-1; tentative D call: TRBD1 (5 bases). V shed 0 bases and J shed 2 bases, with 16 bases lying between them. Germline V gene sequence: CDR1 KGHSH, CDR2 LQKENI. The CDR3 is made up of 17 amino acids. The chain's CDR3 is CASSPPRSQGGNTEAFF. CDR3 sequence (DNA): TGTGCCAGCTCACCACCGAGGTCGCAGGGCGGTAACACTGAAGCTTTCTTT.

This clone was observed many times. The CDR3 is CASSIFGGPTYNEQFF. CDR3 DNA sequence: TGTGCCAGTAGTATTTTCGGGGGGCCCACCTACAATGAGCAGTTCTTC. The J gene is TRBJ2-1, the V gene TRBV19, with D possibly being TRBD2 (7 bases). Germline CDR1 reads LNHDA; CDR2 reads SQIVND (reference sequence). V lost 3 bases to trimming and J lost 2 bases, with 14 bases between them. There are 16 residues in the CDR3.

Details on this clone: This sample includes further DNA sequences coding for the same CDR3. The rearrangement uses TRBV5-1 and TRBJ2-7; TRBD1 might be the D (6 bases). Germline loops: CDR1 SGHRS, CDR2 YFSETQ. Between the trimmed V and J ends, which lost 0 bases and 1 base, there was a span of 8 bases. This CDR3 spans 14 amino acids. Here the CDR3 DNA reads TGCGCCAGCAGCTTGGGACAGGTTTCCTACGAGCAGTACTTC. It yields the protein CASSLGQVSYEQYF.

This clone was detected only a few times. This sequence joins TRBV5-1 and TRBJ2-2, with D possibly TRBD1 on 6 matching bases. This CDR3 has 15 residues. Trimming stripped 0 bases from V and 7 bases from J, with 13 bases between. Germline CDR1 and CDR2: SGHRS and YFSETQ. In nucleotides, the CDR3 is TGCGCCAGCAGCTTGGGGGCAGGGGACGTCGGGGAGCTGTTTTTT. It specifies CASSLGAGDVGELFF.

Note on this clone: The same CDR3 can be traced to other DNA sequences in this sample. The chain has TRBV27 and TRBJ1-1; D gene unclear. The germline V and J ends were trimmed by 5 bases and 4 bases, with 14 bases remaining between them. Looked up from germline, CDR1 is MNHEY and CDR2 is SMNVEV (reference sequence). This CDR3 comprises 14 residues. CDR3 DNA: TGTGCCAGCAGTCCACCCGGAGGCGGCACTGAAGCTTTCTTT. Translating it yields CASSPPGGGTEAFF.

CDR3 coding DNA: TGCAGCGGGAGGGACAGAAACTCCTACGAGCAGTACTTC. It is translated as CSGRDRNSYEQYF. The chain uses TRBV29-1 and TRBJ2-7, with D possibly matching TRBD1 (7 bases). The CDR3 has 13 residues. Trimming removed 7 bases from V and 0 bases from J, with 13 bases in between. From germline, CDR1 is SQVTM and CDR2 ANQGSEA.

This clone was seen only a few times. The genes are TRBV25-1 and TRBJ2-7; 9 bases align to TRBD1. The CDR3 runs 15 residues. Losses at the gene ends were 3 bases for V and 3 bases for J; bases not matched to a gene: 6. The germline gives CDR1 MGHDK, CDR2 SYGVNS. The CDR3, as DNA: TGTGCCAGCAGTGACCCGGGACAGGGATTCTACGAGCAGTACTTC. This translates into CASSDPGQGFYEQYF.

This clone has just one count. This chain links TRBV27 with TRBJ2-7, with a tentative D call TRBD2 (6 bases). CDR3 length: 17 residues. The germline V gene has CDR1 MNHEY and CDR2 SMNVEV (reference sequence). The germline V and J ends were trimmed by 6 bases and 2 bases, with 23 bases remaining between them. For the CDR3, the DNA is TGTGCCAGCAGACCCCCGGAGGGAGACAGTTCGGCCTACGAGCAGTACTTC. Translated, it gives CASRPPEGDSSAYEQYF.

The J gene is TRBJ2-7, the V gene TRBV10-3; possibly TRBD1 for D (6 bases). The CDR3 extends over 14 amino acids. Germline V lookup: CDR1 ENHRY, CDR2 SYGVKD. Trimming took 6 bases from V and 3 from J, leaving 15 bases between them. In DNA form, the CDR3 reads TGTGCCATCAGCACTGCCGCGGACAGCTACGAGCAGTACTTC. Its protein is CAISTAADSYEQYF.

The chain has TRBV12-3 or TRBV12-4 and TRBJ1-2, with D possibly TRBD1 on 6 matching bases. This CDR3 spans 13 amino acids. Trimming shortened V by 6 bases and J by 5 bases, and 13 bases separated the two germline ends. In nucleotides, the CDR3 is TGTGCCAGCAGCCTTACAGGGTGGTATGGCTACACCTTC. Amino acids: CASSLTGWYGYTF.

V gene TRBV5-1 combines with J gene TRBJ2-5, with TRBD2 as a possible D gene (6 bases). Germline V gene sequence: CDR1 SGHRS, CDR2 YFSETQ. V lost 4 bases to trimming and J lost 2 bases, with 9 bases between them. CDR3 length: 13 residues. The CDR3 sequence: CASSEGLQETQYF. CDR3 nucleotide sequence: TGCGCCAGCAGCGAGGGACTGCAAGAGACCCAGTACTTC.

The rearrangement links TRBV29-1 to TRBJ2-7, with 14 bases aligning to TRBD2. This CDR3 spans 14 amino acids. With V trimmed by 5 bases and J by 7 bases, 7 bases remained unmatched. Germline V gene data show CDR1 as SQVTM and CDR2 as ANQGSEA. DNA for the CDR3: TGCAGCGTTAATAGGGGGACTAGCGGGAGAGAGCAGTACTTC. Translating it yields CSVNRGTSGREQYF.

The CDR3 loop reads CASSQGGSRNYGYTF. The CDR3 bases are TGTGCCAGCAGTCAGGGAGGATCTCGGAACTATGGCTACACCTTC. The chain recombines TRBV28 with TRBJ1-2; weak D call: TRBD1 (5 bases). The V gene lost 5 bases and the J gene lost 2 bases, with 15 bases spanning the gap. The CDR3 totals 15 residues. From germline, CDR1 is MDHEN and CDR2 SYDVKM.

V is TRBV7-2 and J is TRBJ2-7, with D maybe TRBD2 (5 bases). V was cut by 0 bases and J by 4 bases, with 7 bases left in between. There are 13 residues in the CDR3. Germline loops: CDR1 SGHTA, CDR2 FQGNSA. CDR3 in DNA: TGTGCCAGCAGCTTAGCGAGAGGGTACGAGCAGTACTTC. Protein sequence: CASSLARGYEQYF.

The chain employs TRBV18 and TRBJ1-4, with 10 bases matching TRBD1. The CDR3 runs 13 residues. In germline, CDR1 is KGHSH, CDR2 LQKENI. V was pared by 4 bases and J by 16 bases, with 9 bases of the junction left unmatched. As DNA, the CDR3 is TGTGCCAGCTCACTGGGACAGGGGAGCCCCACGTTTTTT. It encodes CASSLGQGSPTFF.

The V call is TRBV3-1 (or the pseudogene TRBV3-2), the J call TRBJ2-3, with D possibly being TRBD2 (5 bases). With 6 bases removed from V and 1 base from J, the gap between germline ends came to 20 bases. The CDR3 totals 17 residues. The germline CDR1 and CDR2 sequences are LGHDT and YNNKEL (reference sequence). For the CDR3, the DNA is TGTGCCAGCAGGCCAGAAGGGTGGGGAGCGGGCACAGATACGCAGTATTTT. Its translation: CASRPEGWGAGTDTQYF.

The count of this clone is one. This chain joins TRBV29-1 and TRBJ2-7; D perhaps matches TRBD1 (5 bases). The length of the CDR3 is 13 residues. Trimming cost V 6 bases and J 0 bases, with 12 bases left between them. CDR1 and CDR2 from the germline V gene are SQVTM and ANQGSEA. As DNA, the CDR3 is TGCAGCGTCACAGGCGAGGTCTCCTACGAGCAGTACTTC. Its translation: CSVTGEVSYEQYF.

This chain joins TRBV11-2 and TRBJ2-7; the match to TRBD2 covers 10 bases. The germline CDR1 and CDR2 sequences are SGHAT and FQNNGV. The CDR3 is made up of 18 amino acids. Trimming removed 5 bases from V and 0 bases from J; junction bases left unmatched: 13. In nucleotides, the CDR3 is TGTGCCAGCAGCCACCACCCTAGCGGGGGCGCTAGCTCCTACGAGCAGTACTTC. Its translation: CASSHHPSGGASSYEQYF.

The table lists this clone with a count of one. The chain carries TRBV3-1 (or the pseudogene TRBV3-2) and TRBJ1-6; a possible D gene is TRBD1 (6 bases). Looked up from germline, CDR1 is LGHDT and CDR2 is YNNKEL (reference sequence). Trimming removed 3 bases from V and 3 bases from J, with 12 bases in between. This CDR3 is 16 amino acids long. CDR3 sequence (DNA): TGTGCCAGCAGCCAGACAGGACAGCTCTATAATTCACCCCTCCACTTT. This sequence encodes CASSQTGQLYNSPLHF.